A selection of T cell receptor beta chains follows, all from one sample in a study of CD8 T cells in ankylosing spondylitis. TCRdb used MiXCR to reprocess the 5' RACE reads, holding one entry per CDR3 protein. The table shows 240,000 or so distinct CDR3 sequences, with around 10% occurring only once. The sequenced material came from blood, either unsorted or a sorted T cell fraction (not recorded which). All receptors derive from a male donor with ankylosing spondylitis or in good health (not recorded which). Both conserved end residues are part of each CDR3. The order of the fields is D gene, J gene, CDR3 length, V gene, clone size, CDR3 protein, CDR3 DNA. A D gene is named only where the DNA matches it firmly. Some rows mark clone size as missing; the rest say once, few, many or name a class of expanded clone.

TRBD2 | TRBJ2-7 | 14 | TRBV2 | few | CASEQAGLLYEQYF | TGTGCCAGCGAGCAAGCGGGGCTACTTTACGAGCAGTACTTC
TRBD1 | TRBJ2-2 | 15 | TRBV9 | NA | CASSEGQTNTGELFF | TGTGCCAGCAGCGAGGGACAGACGAACACCGGGGAGCTGTTTTTT
TRBD1 | TRBJ1-3 | 14 | TRBV7-2 | many | CASSLQGARNTIYF | TGTGCCAGCAGCTTACAGGGGGCGCGAAACACCATATATTTT
TRBD2 | TRBJ2-1 | 15 | TRBV7-3 | NA | CASSGAGGTYNEQFF | TGTGCCAGCAGCGGAGCGGGGGGCACCTACAATGAGCAGTTCTTC
NA | TRBJ1-2 | 15 | TRBV7-9 | few | CASSLPTGNSYGYTF | TGTGCCAGCAGCTTACCCACGGGGAATTCCTATGGCTACACCTTC
NA | TRBJ1-2 | 15 | TRBV28 | NA | CASSLYDSQTYGYTF | TGTGCCAGCAGTTTATATGACAGCCAGACCTATGGCTACACCTTC
NA | TRBJ1-2 | 14 | TRBV12-3/TRBV12-4 | many | CASSLSELLYGYTF | TGTGCCAGCAGTTTGTCCGAATTGCTCTATGGCTACACCTTC
TRBD1 | TRBJ2-7 | 14 | TRBV11-2 | few | CASSLEQGAYEQYF | TGTGCCAGCAGCTTAGAACAGGGGGCCTACGAGCAGTACTTC
NA | TRBJ1-5 | 13 | TRBV20-1 | many | CSARDYSNQPQHF | TGCAGTGCTAGAGATTATAGCAATCAGCCCCAGCATTTT
TRBD1 | TRBJ2-7 | 14 | TRBV5-5 | many | CASSFSQGAYEQYF | TGTGCCAGCAGCTTTAGTCAGGGGGCCTACGAGCAGTACTTC
NA | TRBJ2-3 | 13 | TRBV6-2/TRBV6-3 | NA | CASQRGSTDTQYF | TGTGCCAGTCAAAGGGGGAGCACAGATACGCAGTATTTT
NA | TRBJ1-1 | 9 | TRBV30 | once | CAWIPGGFF | TGTGCCTGGATCCCGGGGGGTTTCTTT
TRBD1 | TRBJ2-1 | 16 | TRBV19 | many | CASSIVTGVTYNEQFF | TGTGCCAGTAGTATTGTGACAGGGGTAACCTACAATGAGCAGTTCTTC
NA | TRBJ2-3 | 18 | TRBV3-1 | few | CASSQPIRRGGRADTQYF | TGTGCCAGCAGCCAACCGATCCGGAGGGGGGGCCGGGCAGATACGCAGTATTTT
NA | TRBJ1-2 | 15 | TRBV21-1 | few | CASSNEGEGNYGYTF | TGTGCCAGCAGCAATGAGGGAGAAGGTAACTATGGCTACACCTTC
NA | TRBJ1-2 | 12 | TRBV20-1 | NA | CSVDEGVDGYTF | TGCAGTGTGGACGAGGGAGTGGATGGCTACACCTTC
NA | TRBJ2-7 | 12 | TRBV20-1 | many | CSARTSAYEQYF | TGCAGTGCACGGACATCCGCCTACGAGCAGTACTTC
TRBD1 | TRBJ2-7 | 14 | TRBV20-1 | many | CSAHEDRVNGEQYF | TGCAGTGCTCACGAGGACAGGGTCAATGGCGAGCAGTACTTC
TRBD2 | TRBJ2-1 | 15 | TRBV7-9 | few | CASSNLAGVSNEQFF | TGTGCCAGCAGCAACCTAGCGGGAGTTAGCAATGAGCAGTTCTTC
NA | TRBJ2-3 | 18 | TRBV5-2 | once | CAIGPGLLAGILTDTQYF | TGTGCCATCGGCCCAGGGCTTCTAGCGGGGATCCTCACAGATACGCAGTATTTT
TRBD2 | TRBJ2-2 | 15 | TRBV12-3/TRBV12-4 | NA | CASRSGLADTGELFF | TGTGCCAGCAGATCGGGACTAGCGGACACCGGGGAGCTGTTTTTT
NA | TRBJ2-3 | 14 | TRBV29-1 | few | CSVPPNRNTDTQYF | TGCAGCGTGCCCCCAAACAGGAACACAGATACGCAGTATTTT
NA | TRBJ2-1 | 17 | TRBV7-3 | many | CASSLPRPVSSYNEQFF | TGTGCCAGCAGCTTACCGCGACCCGTCAGCTCCTACAATGAGCAGTTCTTC
TRBD1 | TRBJ2-1 | 12 | TRBV13 | NA | CASSAGGYEQFF | TGTGCCAGCAGCGCAGGGGGATATGAGCAGTTCTTC
TRBD1 | TRBJ2-2 | 15 | TRBV4-1 | many | CASSHLQGTAGELFF | TGCGCCAGCAGCCACCTACAGGGGACCGCCGGGGAGCTGTTTTTT
NA | TRBJ2-7 | 13 | TRBV7-2 | few | CASSPSRSYEQYF | TGTGCCAGCAGCCCCTCCCGATCCTACGAGCAGTACTTC
TRBD2 | TRBJ2-2 | 17 | TRBV7-3 | many | CASSLTLMSGGPGELFF | TGTGCCAGCAGCTTAACCTTGATGTCGGGGGGACCCGGGGAGCTGTTTTTT
NA | TRBJ2-7 | 14 | TRBV20-1 | many | CSAPSSSFSYEQYF | TGCAGTGCTCCCTCCTCCAGTTTCTCCTACGAGCAGTACTTC
NA | TRBJ1-1 | 15 | TRBV5-1 | many | CASSLLGGESAEAFF | TGCGCCAGCAGCTTGTTGGGGGGAGAGAGCGCTGAAGCTTTCTTT
NA | TRBJ1-1 | 15 | TRBV20-1 | many | CSARPLGEQNTEAFF | TGCAGTGCTAGACCCCTCGGAGAACAGAACACTGAAGCTTTCTTT
TRBD1 | TRBJ2-5 | 14 | TRBV7-2 | many | CASSLVAGGETQYF | TGTGCCAGCAGCTTAGTGGCAGGGGGAGAGACCCAGTACTTC
NA | TRBJ2-2 | 16 | TRBV7-9 | NA | CASSLRSIANTGELFF | TGTGCCAGCAGCTTGAGGAGTATCGCGAACACCGGGGAGCTGTTTTTT
TRBD1 | TRBJ2-7 | 13 | TRBV10-3 | many | CASRTGDYDEQYF | TGTGCCAGTCGGACAGGGGATTATGACGAGCAGTACTTC
NA | TRBJ2-7 | 12 | TRBV12-3/TRBV12-4 | many | CASSWGSGEQYF | TGTGCCAGCAGCTGGGGAAGCGGGGAGCAGTACTTC
NA | TRBJ2-1 | 12 | TRBV29-1 | many | CSVGVRGDEQFF | TGCAGCGTTGGTGTGAGGGGTGATGAGCAGTTCTTC
NA | TRBJ2-7 | 14 | TRBV9 | few | CASSQATETYEQYF | TGTGCCAGCAGCCAAGCCACGGAGACCTACGAGCAGTACTTC
NA | TRBJ1-3 | 14 | TRBV12-3/TRBV12-4 | many | CASTPQGSGNTIYF | TGTGCCAGCACACCACAGGGCTCTGGAAACACCATATATTTT
NA | TRBJ2-2 | 17 | TRBV24-1 | few | CATSDLPGRPNTGELFF | TGTGCCACCAGTGACCTACCGGGACGACCGAACACCGGGGAGCTGTTTTTT
NA | TRBJ1-6 | 13 | TRBV2 | many | CASSESRDSPLHF | TGTGCCAGCAGTGAATCCAGGGACTCACCCCTCCACTTT
TRBD2 | TRBJ2-1 | 13 | TRBV12-3/TRBV12-4 | many | CASSWTSGNEQFF | TGTGCCAGCAGTTGGACTAGCGGCAATGAGCAGTTCTTC
NA | TRBJ2-3 | 16 | TRBV11-2 | NA | CASSLDRGGATDTQYF | TGTGCCAGCAGCTTAGATCGAGGGGGTGCCACAGATACGCAGTATTTT
NA | TRBJ2-1 | 18 | TRBV11-2 | NA | CASSSRSWRLEPYNEQFF | TGTGCCAGCAGCTCGCGCAGTTGGCGCCTGGAGCCCTACAATGAGCAGTTCTTC
TRBD2 | TRBJ2-5 | 13 | TRBV9 | many | CASSATSRETQYF | TGTGCCAGCAGCGCGACTAGCAGAGAGACCCAGTACTTC
TRBD1 | TRBJ2-1 | 12 | TRBV7-2 | NA | CASSFQGVEQFF | TGTGCCAGCAGCTTCCAGGGGGTGGAGCAGTTCTTC
NA | TRBJ2-3 | 15 | TRBV3-1 | NA | CASSQKGESTDTQYF | TGTGCCAGCAGCCAAAAGGGGGAGAGCACAGATACGCAGTATTTT
NA | TRBJ1-1 | 13 | TRBV11-2 | many | CASSLIRNTEAFF | TGTGCCAGCAGCCTTATTAGGAACACTGAAGCTTTCTTT
NA | TRBJ2-1 | 15 | TRBV12-3/TRBV12-4 | many | CASSLAGWADNEQFF | TGTGCCAGCAGTTTAGCCGGTTGGGCCGACAATGAGCAGTTCTTC
NA | TRBJ2-7 | 21 | TRBV5-1 | many | CASSTLLRNRLPSQGFYEQYF | TGCGCCAGCAGCACGTTGCTTAGGAACAGGCTACCATCCCAAGGATTCTACGAGCAGTACTTC